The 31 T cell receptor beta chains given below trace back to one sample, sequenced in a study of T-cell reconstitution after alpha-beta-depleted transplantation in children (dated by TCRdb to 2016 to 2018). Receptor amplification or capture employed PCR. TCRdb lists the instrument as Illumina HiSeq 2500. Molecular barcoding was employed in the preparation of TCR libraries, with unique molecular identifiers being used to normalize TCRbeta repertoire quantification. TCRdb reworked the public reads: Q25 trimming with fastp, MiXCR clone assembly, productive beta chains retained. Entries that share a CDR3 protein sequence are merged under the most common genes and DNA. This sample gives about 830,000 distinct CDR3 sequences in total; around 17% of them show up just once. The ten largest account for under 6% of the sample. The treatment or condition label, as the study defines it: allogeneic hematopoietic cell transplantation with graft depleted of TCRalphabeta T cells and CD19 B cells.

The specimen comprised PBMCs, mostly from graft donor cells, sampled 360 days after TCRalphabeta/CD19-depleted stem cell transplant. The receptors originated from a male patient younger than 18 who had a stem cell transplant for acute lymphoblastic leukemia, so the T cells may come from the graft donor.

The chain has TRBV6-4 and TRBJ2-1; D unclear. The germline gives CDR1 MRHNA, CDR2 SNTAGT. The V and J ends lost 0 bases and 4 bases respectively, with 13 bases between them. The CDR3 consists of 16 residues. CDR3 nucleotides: TGTGCCAGCAGTGACTCTCTAGTCGGTAGTTACAATGAGCAGTTCTTC. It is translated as CASSDSLVGSYNEQFF.

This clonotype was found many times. The CDR3 region is CASQKPPNYNEQFF. CDR3 DNA sequence: TGCGCCAGCCAAAAGCCACCTAACTACAATGAGCAGTTCTTC. J is TRBJ2-1 and V is TRBV5-1; D is uncertain. The V gene lost 7 bases and the J gene lost 3 bases, with 14 bases spanning the gap. This CDR3 has 14 residues. CDR1 SGHRS and CDR2 YFSETQ come from the germline V gene.

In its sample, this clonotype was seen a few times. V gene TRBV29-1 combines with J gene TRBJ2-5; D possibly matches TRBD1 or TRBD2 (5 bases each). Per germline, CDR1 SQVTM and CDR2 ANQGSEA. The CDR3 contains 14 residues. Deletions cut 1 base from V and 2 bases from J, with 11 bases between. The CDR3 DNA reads TGCAGCGTTGAAGGGTGGGACGGTCAAGAGACCCAGTACTTC. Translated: CSVEGWDGQETQYF.

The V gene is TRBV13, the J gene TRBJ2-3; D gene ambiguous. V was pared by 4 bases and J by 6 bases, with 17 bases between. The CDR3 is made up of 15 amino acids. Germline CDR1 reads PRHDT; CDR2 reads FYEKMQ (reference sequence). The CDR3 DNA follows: TGTGCCAGCAGCTACTCAGGTGCCCTAGAGGATACGCAGTATTTT. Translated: CASSYSGALEDTQYF.

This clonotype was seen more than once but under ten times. This CDR3 is CASRYLGTYEQYF. The CDR3 bases are TGTGCCAGCAGGTATTTGGGGACCTACGAGCAGTACTTC. The rearrangement uses TRBV12-3 or TRBV12-4 and TRBJ2-7, with D uncertain. The CDR3 has 13 residues. Trimming took 6 bases from V and 2 from J, leaving 11 bases between them.

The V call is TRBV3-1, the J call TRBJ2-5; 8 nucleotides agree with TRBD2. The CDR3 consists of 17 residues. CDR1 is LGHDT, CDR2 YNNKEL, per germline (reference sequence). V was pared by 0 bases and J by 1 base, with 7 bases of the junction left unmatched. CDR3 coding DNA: TGTGCCAGCAGCCAAGATCAAGGACTAGCACGCCAAGAGACCCAGTACTTC. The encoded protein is CASSQDQGLARQETQYF.

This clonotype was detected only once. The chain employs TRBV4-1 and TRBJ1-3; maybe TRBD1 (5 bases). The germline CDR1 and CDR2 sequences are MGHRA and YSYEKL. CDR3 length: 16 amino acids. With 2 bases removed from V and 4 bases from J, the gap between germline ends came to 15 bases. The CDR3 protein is CASSQPFRDGGNTIYF. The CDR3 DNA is TGCGCCAGCAGCCAACCATTCCGGGACGGGGGAAACACCATATATTTT.

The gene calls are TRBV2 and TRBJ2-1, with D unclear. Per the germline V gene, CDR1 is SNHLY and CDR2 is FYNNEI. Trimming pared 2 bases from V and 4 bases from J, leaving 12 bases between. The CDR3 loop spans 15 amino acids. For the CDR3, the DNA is TGTGCCAGCAGTGAAAGTCGTAGCAGTTACAATGAGCAGTTCTTC. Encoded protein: CASSESRSSYNEQFF.

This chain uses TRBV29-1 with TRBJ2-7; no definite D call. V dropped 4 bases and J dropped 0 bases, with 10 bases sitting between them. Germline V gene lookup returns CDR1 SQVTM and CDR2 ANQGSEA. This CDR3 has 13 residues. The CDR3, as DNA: TGCAGCGTTGGGAAGGGTGGCTCCTACGAGCAGTACTTC. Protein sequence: CSVGKGGSYEQYF.

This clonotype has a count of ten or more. The CDR3 reads CASRQDRGLEQYF. CDR3 DNA: TGTGCCAGCAGGCAGGACAGGGGGCTCGAGCAGTACTTC. This chain links TRBV2 with TRBJ2-7, with 11 bases matching TRBD1. Germline V gene lookup returns CDR1 SNHLY and CDR2 FYNNEI. The CDR3 is 13 amino acids. Unmatched junction bases numbered 4, after V lost 6 bases and J lost 6 bases.

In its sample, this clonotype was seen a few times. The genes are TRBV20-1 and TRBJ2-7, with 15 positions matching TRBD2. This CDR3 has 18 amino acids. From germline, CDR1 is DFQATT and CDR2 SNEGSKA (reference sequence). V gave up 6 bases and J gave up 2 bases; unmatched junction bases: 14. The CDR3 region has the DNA TGCAGTGCGCCACCCTCGGGACTAGCGGGAGGAGTTCCCTACGAGCAGTACTTC. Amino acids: CSAPPSGLAGGVPYEQYF.

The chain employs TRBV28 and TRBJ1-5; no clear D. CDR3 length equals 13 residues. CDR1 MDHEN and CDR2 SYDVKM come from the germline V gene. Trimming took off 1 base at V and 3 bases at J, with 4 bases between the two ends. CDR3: CASSLFFNQPQHF. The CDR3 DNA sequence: TGTGCCAGCAGTTTATTTTTCAATCAGCCCCAGCATTTT.

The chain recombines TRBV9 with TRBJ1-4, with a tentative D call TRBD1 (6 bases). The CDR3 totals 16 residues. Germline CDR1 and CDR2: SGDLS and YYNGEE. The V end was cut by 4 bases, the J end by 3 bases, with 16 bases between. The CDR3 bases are TGTGCCAGCAGCTCCCCAAGAGGGGGGTCTAATGAAAAACTGTTTTTT. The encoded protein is CASSSPRGGSNEKLFF.

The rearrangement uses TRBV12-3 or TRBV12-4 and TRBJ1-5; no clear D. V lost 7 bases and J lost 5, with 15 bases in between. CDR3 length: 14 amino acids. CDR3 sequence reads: CASTLRGFYQPQHF. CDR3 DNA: TGTGCCAGCACTCTACGCGGTTTTTATCAGCCCCAGCATTTT.

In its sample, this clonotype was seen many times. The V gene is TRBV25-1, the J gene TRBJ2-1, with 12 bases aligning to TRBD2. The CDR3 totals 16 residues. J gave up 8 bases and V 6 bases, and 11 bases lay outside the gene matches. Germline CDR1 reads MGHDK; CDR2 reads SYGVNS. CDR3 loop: CASRGLTSGSRDEQFF. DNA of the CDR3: TGTGCCAGCAGAGGGTTGACTAGCGGGAGTCGAGATGAGCAGTTCTTC.

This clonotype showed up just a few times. The CDR3 loop is CASSLVSIIGETQYF. The CDR3 bases are TGCGCCAGCAGCTTAGTATCTATAATAGGCGAGACCCAGTACTTC. The V and J genes are TRBV5-1 and TRBJ2-5, with D uncertain. The V end was cut by 2 bases, the J end by 5 bases, with 16 bases between. Per the germline V gene, CDR1 is SGHRS and CDR2 is YFSETQ. The CDR3 contains 15 residues.

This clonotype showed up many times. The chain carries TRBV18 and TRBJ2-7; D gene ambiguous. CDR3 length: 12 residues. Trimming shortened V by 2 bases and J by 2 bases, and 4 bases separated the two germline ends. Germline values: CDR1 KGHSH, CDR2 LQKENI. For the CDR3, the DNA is TGTGCCAGCTCACCAACAACCTACGAGCAGTACTTC. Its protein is CASSPTTYEQYF.

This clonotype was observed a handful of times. As DNA, the CDR3 is TGTGCCAGCAGCTTATTCGGCGCAGCGGAGACCCAGTACTTC. Its protein is CASSLFGAAETQYF. V and J are TRBV7-9 and TRBJ2-5; D gene unclear. Germline values: CDR1 SEHNR, CDR2 FQNEAQ (reference sequence). Trimming shortened V by 2 bases and J by 5 bases, and 12 bases separated the two germline ends. The CDR3 has 14 residues. Full variable domain (rest looked up from reference TRBV7-9 and TRBJ2-5): DTGVSQNPRHKITKRGQNVTFRCDPISEHNRLYWYRQTLGQGPEFLTYFQNEAQLEKSRLLSDRFSAERPKGSFSTLEIQRTEQGDSAMYLCASSLFGAAETQYFGPGTRLLVL.

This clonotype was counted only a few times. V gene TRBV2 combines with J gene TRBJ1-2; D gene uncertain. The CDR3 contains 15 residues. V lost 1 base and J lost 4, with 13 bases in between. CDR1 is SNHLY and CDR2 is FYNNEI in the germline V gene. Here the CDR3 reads CASSEGAAGIYGYTF. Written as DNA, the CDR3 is TGTGCCAGCAGTGAAGGGGCCGCGGGTATCTATGGCTACACCTTC.

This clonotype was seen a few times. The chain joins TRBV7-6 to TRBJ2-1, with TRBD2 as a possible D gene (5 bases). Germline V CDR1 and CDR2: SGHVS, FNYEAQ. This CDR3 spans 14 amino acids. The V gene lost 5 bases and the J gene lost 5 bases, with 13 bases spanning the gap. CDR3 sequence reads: CASSLTEADNEQFF. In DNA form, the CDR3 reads TGTGCCAGCAGCCTCACGGAAGCGGACAATGAGCAGTTCTTC.

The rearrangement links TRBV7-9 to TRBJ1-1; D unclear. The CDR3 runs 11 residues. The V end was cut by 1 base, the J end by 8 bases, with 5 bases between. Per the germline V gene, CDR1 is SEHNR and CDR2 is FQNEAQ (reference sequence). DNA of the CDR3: TGTGCCAGCAGCTTAGTACAGGAAGCTTTCTTT. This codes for CASSLVQEAFF. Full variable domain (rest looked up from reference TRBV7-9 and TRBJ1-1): DTGVSQNPRHKITKRGQNVTFRCDPISEHNRLYWYRQTLGQGPEFLTYFQNEAQLEKSRLLSDRFSAERPKGSFSTLEIQRTEQGDSAMYLCASSLVQEAFFGQGTRLTVV.

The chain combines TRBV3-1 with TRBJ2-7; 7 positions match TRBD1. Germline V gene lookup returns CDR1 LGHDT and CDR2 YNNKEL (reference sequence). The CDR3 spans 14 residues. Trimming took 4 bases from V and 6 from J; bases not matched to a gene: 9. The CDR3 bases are TGTGCCAGCAGCCCTACAGGGGCATCGGGCGAGCAGTACTTC. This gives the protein CASSPTGASGEQYF.

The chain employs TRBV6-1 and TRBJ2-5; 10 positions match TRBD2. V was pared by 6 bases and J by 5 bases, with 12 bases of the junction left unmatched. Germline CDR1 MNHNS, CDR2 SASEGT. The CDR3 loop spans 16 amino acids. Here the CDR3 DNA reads TGTGCCAGCAGCCAAGCCCTAGCGGGAGAGTGGGAGACCCAGTACTTC. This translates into CASSQALAGEWETQYF.

The CDR3: CASQTPLALNEQFF. Here the CDR3 DNA reads TGTGCCAGCCAGACCCCACTAGCCCTCAATGAGCAGTTCTTC. J is TRBJ2-1 and V is TRBV12-3 or TRBV12-4; weak D call: TRBD2 (6 bases). The CDR3 loop spans 14 amino acids. The germline V and J ends were trimmed by 8 bases and 6 bases, with 17 bases remaining between them.

Written as DNA, the CDR3 is TGCGCCAGCACTTCTAGTCCAGGACAGGGGGCCTACGAGCAGTACTTC. This sequence encodes CASTSSPGQGAYEQYF. The V gene is TRBV5-1, the J gene TRBJ2-7; 10 nucleotides line up with TRBD1. V lost 6 bases to trimming and J lost 2 bases; unmatched junction nucleotides: 11. From germline, CDR1 is SGHRS and CDR2 YFSETQ. This CDR3 contains 16 residues.

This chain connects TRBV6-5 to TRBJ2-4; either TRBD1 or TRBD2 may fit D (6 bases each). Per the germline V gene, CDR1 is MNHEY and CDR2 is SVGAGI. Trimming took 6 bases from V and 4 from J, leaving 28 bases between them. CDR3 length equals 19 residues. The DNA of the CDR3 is TGTGCCAGCAGAAAGACAGGCCCAATCGGGGGTGTGTGGAAAAACATTCAGTACTTC. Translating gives CASRKTGPIGGVWKNIQYF.

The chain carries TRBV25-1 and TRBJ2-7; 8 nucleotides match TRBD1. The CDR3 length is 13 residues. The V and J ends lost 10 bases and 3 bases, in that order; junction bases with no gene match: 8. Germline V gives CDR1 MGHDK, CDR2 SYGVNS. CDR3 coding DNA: TGTGCCACCAGACGGACAGGGAGCTACGAGCAGTACTTC. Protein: CATRRTGSYEQYF.

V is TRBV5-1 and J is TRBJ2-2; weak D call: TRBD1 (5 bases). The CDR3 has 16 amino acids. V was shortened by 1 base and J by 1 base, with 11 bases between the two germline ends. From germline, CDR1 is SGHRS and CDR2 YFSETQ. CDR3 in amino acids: CASSLRWGENTGELFF. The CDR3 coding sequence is TGCGCCAGCAGCTTGCGATGGGGCGAGAACACCGGGGAGCTGTTTTTT.

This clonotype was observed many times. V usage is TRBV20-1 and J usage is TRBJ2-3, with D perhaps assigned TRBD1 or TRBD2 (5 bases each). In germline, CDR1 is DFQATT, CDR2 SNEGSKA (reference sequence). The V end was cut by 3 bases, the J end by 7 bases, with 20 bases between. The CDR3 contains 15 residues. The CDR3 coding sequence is TGCAGTGCTAGTCCCACGGGGCTAAAGAGCAATACGCAGTATTTT. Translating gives CSASPTGLKSNTQYF.

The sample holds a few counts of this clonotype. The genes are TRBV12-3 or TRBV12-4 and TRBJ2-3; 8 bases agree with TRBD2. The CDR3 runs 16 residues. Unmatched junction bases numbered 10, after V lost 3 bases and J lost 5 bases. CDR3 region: CASSFGLAPAVDTQYF. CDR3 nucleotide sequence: TGTGCCAGCAGTTTTGGACTAGCCCCGGCAGTAGATACGCAGTATTTT.

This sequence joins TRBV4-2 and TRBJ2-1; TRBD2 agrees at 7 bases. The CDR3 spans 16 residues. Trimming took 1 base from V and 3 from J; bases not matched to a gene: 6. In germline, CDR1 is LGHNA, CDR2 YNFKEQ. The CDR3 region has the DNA TGTGCCAGCAGCCAAGTTCGGGGCGGGAGCTACAATGAGCAGTTCTTC. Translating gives CASSQVRGGSYNEQFF.